One sample yielded the 25 T cell receptor beta chains listed below, sequenced in a study of shared clonotypes between healthy human individuals. Sequenced by immunoSEQ multiplex PCR; TCRdb stores in-frame clones only, minus some. The table has about 1.1 million clones, around three quarters seen once. Sequenced material: memory CD4+ T cells from PBMCs. Subset described: CD45RA-negative fraction. The receptors were sampled from a young man in good health. Some clones in this sample may be carry-over from other donors' samples.

The chain carries TRBV7-6 and TRBJ1-3; no reliable D call. The CDR3 runs to 12 residues. Germline-derived CDR1 and CDR2 are SGHVS and FNYEAQ. V shed 8 bases and J shed 0 bases, with 5 bases lying between them. CDR3 sequence (DNA): TGTGCCAGCGGCCCCTCTGGAAACACCATATATTTT. Translated, it gives CASGPSGNTIYF.

CDR3 protein: CASSGGPQEGNTIYF. CDR3 in DNA: TGTGCCAGCAGCGGAGGCCCCCAGGAAGGAAACACCATATATTTT. This chain joins TRBV7-2 and TRBJ1-3; D is unclear. The V gene lost 5 bases and the J gene lost 4 bases, with 15 bases spanning the gap. The CDR3 totals 15 residues. Looked up from germline, CDR1 is SGHTA and CDR2 is FQGNSA.

The rearrangement links TRBV27 to TRBJ2-7; TRBD1 might be the D (6 bases). Germline V gene lookup returns CDR1 MNHEY and CDR2 SMNVEV (reference sequence). Trimming took 6 bases from V and 1 from J, leaving 16 bases between them. This CDR3 region has 15 residues. The CDR3 sequence is CASSQSWTASYEQYF. In DNA form, the CDR3 reads TGTGCCAGCAGCCAATCCTGGACAGCGTCCTACGAGCAGTACTTC.

The V call is TRBV19, the J call TRBJ2-7, with D hard to call. CDR3 size: 14 residues. V was trimmed by 3 bases and J by 2 bases, leaving 11 bases between them. Germline CDR1 LNHDA, CDR2 SQIVND (reference sequence). DNA for the CDR3: TGTGCCAGTAGTATTACAGCTCAGGCCTACGAGCAGTACTTC. It is translated as CASSITAQAYEQYF.

The genes are TRBV7-2 and TRBJ2-5; the match to TRBD1 covers 7 bases. V lost 1 base and J lost 4; bases outside the gene matches: 3. The length of the CDR3 is 14 residues. From germline, CDR1 is SGHTA and CDR2 FQGNSA. The CDR3 is CASSLGTGPETQYF. The CDR3 nucleotides are TGTGCCAGCAGCTTAGGGACAGGTCCAGAGACCCAGTACTTC.

The chain joins TRBV7-9 to TRBJ1-4, with unresolved D. Trimming removed 5 bases from V and 7 bases from J, with 11 bases in between. CDR1 is SEHNR and CDR2 is FQNEAQ in the germline V gene (reference sequence). The length of the CDR3 is 13 residues. As DNA, the CDR3 is TGTGCCAGCAGCCGAGTCAGGAGTGAAAAACTGTTTTTT. Residues: CASSRVRSEKLFF.

This clone has just one count. This rearrangement joins TRBV19 to TRBJ1-5; 8 nucleotides line up with TRBD1. The length of the CDR3 is 13 residues. Germline V CDR1 and CDR2: LNHDA, SQIVND (reference sequence). With 4 bases clipped from V and 7 bases from J, the junction kept 3 bases outside the gene matches. CDR3 in amino acids: CASSNRGGQPQHF. The CDR3 DNA follows: TGTGCCAGTAGTAACAGGGGGGGACAGCCCCAGCATTTT.

This clone was observed a handful of times. This chain joins TRBV5-1 and TRBJ1-1, with 7 positions matching TRBD1. The CDR3 contains 13 residues. The germline gives CDR1 SGHRS, CDR2 YFSETQ. After removal of 4 bases from V and 7 bases from J, the junction contained 7 bases not matched to a gene. In nucleotides, the CDR3 is TGCGCCAGCAGCGACCGACAGGGAGGTGAAGCTTTCTTT. It codes for CASSDRQGGEAFF.

The sample holds a few counts of this clone. V gene TRBV4-1 combines with J gene TRBJ2-3; 12 bases match TRBD2. CDR3 length: 17 amino acids. Germline V gene lookup returns CDR1 MGHRA and CDR2 YSYEKL. After removal of 4 bases from V and 6 bases from J, the junction contained 11 bases not matched to a gene. The CDR3 here is CASSPLASGRAPDTQYF. CDR3 sequence (DNA): TGCGCCAGCAGCCCCCTTGCTAGCGGGAGGGCCCCCGATACGCAGTATTTT.

The chain employs TRBV19 and TRBJ2-1, with D perhaps TRBD2 (5 bases). The ends were cut back, 6 bases at V and 8 bases at J, with 23 bases in the middle. From germline, CDR1 is LNHDA and CDR2 SQIVND (reference sequence). The CDR3 is made up of 16 amino acids. The CDR3 DNA sequence: TGTGCCAGTAGCCGCGGACTGGGCCTAATGAGGGATGAGCAGTTCTTC. It is translated as CASSRGLGLMRDEQFF.

V usage is TRBV7-3 and J usage is TRBJ2-1, with 11 bases aligning to TRBD2. The ends lost 5 bases at V and 8 bases at J; junction bases unmatched: 5. CDR3 length equals 14 residues. Germline loops: CDR1 SGHTA, CDR2 FQGTGA. CDR3 DNA: TGTGCCAGCAGCCTAGGGACTAGCGGTTATGAGCAGTTCTTC. Translating it yields CASSLGTSGYEQFF.

This clone has more than one count but fewer than ten. The V and J genes are TRBV6-5 and TRBJ1-1, with 10 positions matching TRBD1. The ends lost 11 bases at V and 7 bases at J; junction bases unmatched: 10. This CDR3 is 13 amino acids long. The germline V gene encodes CDR1 MNHEY and CDR2 SVGAGI. The CDR3 DNA reads TGTGCCGCCAGGACAGGGGGATCCGGTGAAGCTTTCTTT. Translation: CAARTGGSGEAFF.

V is TRBV28 and J is TRBJ2-7, with D maybe TRBD1 (5 bases). The CDR3 is made up of 12 amino acids. The germline CDR1 and CDR2 sequences are MDHEN and SYDVKM. V was cut by 5 bases and J by 6 bases, with 11 bases left in between. DNA of the CDR3: TGTGCCAGCAGTATAACAGGTGGCGAGCAGTACTTC. Its translation: CASSITGGEQYF.

The chain combines TRBV9 with TRBJ2-3; the D gene is possibly TRBD1 (6 bases). V gave up 0 bases and J gave up 7 bases, with 9 bases separating them. This CDR3 contains 13 residues. Germline V lookup: CDR1 SGDLS, CDR2 YYNGEE. The CDR3 region is CASSVAGDYTQYF. CDR3 nucleotide sequence: TGTGCCAGCAGCGTAGCAGGGGATTATACGCAGTATTTT.

The gene calls are TRBV10-2 and TRBJ2-3; D call uncertain. The V end lost 3 bases, the J end lost 4 bases, and 2 bases lay between the germline ends. The germline V gene encodes CDR1 WSHSY and CDR2 SAAADI. The CDR3 contains 11 residues. As DNA, the CDR3 is TGCGCCAGCAGTGAAGCAGATACGCAGTATTTT. Translation: CASSEADTQYF.

The V and J genes are TRBV4-2 and TRBJ1-1, with a weak D call TRBD1 (5 bases). The CDR3 length is 15 residues. V was trimmed by 1 base and J by 2 bases, leaving 11 bases between them. Germline CDR1 is LGHNA and CDR2 is YNFKEQ. Written as DNA, the CDR3 is TGTGCCAGCAGCCAAGTGTGGGGGGAAAACACTGAAGCTTTCTTT. Protein product: CASSQVWGENTEAFF.

This clone was counted between two and nine times. V and J are TRBV5-4 and TRBJ2-5; D may correspond to TRBD1 or TRBD2 (6 bases each). Germline lookup yields CDR1 SGHNT and CDR2 YYREEE (reference sequence). The CDR3 spans 14 residues. Trimming stripped 9 bases from V and 5 bases from J, with 20 bases between. Written as DNA, the CDR3 is TGTGCCATCATGGAGGGGGGTCGAAGGGAGACCCAGTACTTC. It yields the protein CAIMEGGRRETQYF.

The V call is TRBV13, the J call TRBJ2-2; no reliable D call. Trimming pared 1 base from V and 0 bases from J, leaving 3 bases between. Germline V CDR1 and CDR2: PRHDT, FYEKMQ (reference sequence). The CDR3 totals 14 residues. The CDR3 DNA reads as TGTGCCAGCAGCTTAGTCACGAACACCGGGGAGCTGTTTTTT. This encodes CASSLVTNTGELFF.

The rearrangement uses TRBV7-3 and TRBJ2-3, with 10 nucleotides matching TRBD2. Germline-derived CDR1 and CDR2 are SGHTA and FQGTGA. V dropped 1 base and J dropped 4; count of bases not matched to a gene: 14. The CDR3 has 19 residues. In DNA, the CDR3 is TGTGCCAGCAGCTTAAGGATTGGTGGTGCTAGCGGGAGTTCAGATACGCAGTATTTT. Translated: CASSLRIGGASGSSDTQYF.

The V gene is TRBV7-2, the J gene TRBJ2-5, with D possibly being TRBD2 (6 bases). The germline V gene encodes CDR1 SGHTA and CDR2 FQGNSA. V lost 2 bases to trimming and J lost 5 bases, with 12 bases between them. The CDR3 has 14 residues. The CDR3 here is CASSLSSGWETQYF. In nucleotides, the CDR3 is TGTGCCAGCAGCTTATCGAGCGGGTGGGAGACCCAGTACTTC.

This clone was recorded once. The genes are TRBV29-1 and TRBJ1-1, with 9 bases that match TRBD1. This CDR3 has 14 residues. The trim removed 3 bases at V and 6 bases at J, leaving 8 bases unmatched. From germline, CDR1 is SQVTM and CDR2 ANQGSEA. CDR3 protein: CSVDPGQGRAEAFF. In DNA, the CDR3 is TGCAGCGTTGACCCGGGACAGGGCAGGGCTGAAGCTTTCTTT.

CDR3 protein: CASSARGREKLFF. In DNA form, the CDR3 reads TGTGCCAGTAGTGCGAGGGGACGGGAAAAACTGTTTTTT. The rearrangement joins TRBV19 to TRBJ1-4; D possibly corresponds to TRBD1 (5 bases). This CDR3 has 13 residues. Trimming removed 5 bases from V and 8 bases from J, with 12 bases in between. Germline V gene data show CDR1 as LNHDA and CDR2 as SQIVND (reference sequence).

This clone came up a few times. V gene TRBV2 combines with J gene TRBJ2-5; 10 bases fit TRBD1. From germline, CDR1 is SNHLY and CDR2 FYNNEI. Trimming cost V 5 bases and J 5 bases; bases outside gene matches: 11. CDR3 length: 16 amino acids. In nucleotides, the CDR3 is TGTGCCAGCAGTTTGACAGGGGGCTCGATTTCGGAGACCCAGTACTTC. It yields the protein CASSLTGGSISETQYF.

CDR3 in amino acids: CASSERDPNEKLFF. In DNA, the CDR3 is TGTGCCAGCTCAGAGAGGGATCCTAATGAAAAACTGTTTTTT. V gene TRBV18 combines with J gene TRBJ1-4; D is undetermined. CDR1 and CDR2 from the germline V gene are KGHSH and LQKENI. With 5 bases removed from V and 3 bases from J, the gap between germline ends came to 10 bases. The CDR3 covers 14 residues.

The chain carries TRBV19 and TRBJ2-5, with 9 bases that match TRBD1. Looked up from germline, CDR1 is LNHDA and CDR2 is SQIVND (reference sequence). The CDR3 has 14 amino acids. Trimming at V came to 9 bases and at J to 5 bases, leaving 10 bases not matched to a gene. In DNA, the CDR3 is TGTGCCAGCCGCCGGACAGGGGTACAGGAGACCCAGTACTTC. This encodes CASRRTGVQETQYF.